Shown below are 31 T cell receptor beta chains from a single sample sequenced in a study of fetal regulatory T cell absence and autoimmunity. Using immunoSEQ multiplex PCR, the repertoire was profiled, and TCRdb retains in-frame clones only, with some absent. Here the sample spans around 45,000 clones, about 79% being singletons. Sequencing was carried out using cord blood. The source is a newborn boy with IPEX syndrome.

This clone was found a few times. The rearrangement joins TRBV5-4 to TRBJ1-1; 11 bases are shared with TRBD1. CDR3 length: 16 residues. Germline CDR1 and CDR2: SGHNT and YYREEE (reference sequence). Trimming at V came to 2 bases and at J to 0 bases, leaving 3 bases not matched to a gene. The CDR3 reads CASSFPDRGLNTEAFF. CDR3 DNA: TGTGCCAGCAGCTTTCCGGACAGGGGGCTGAACACTGAAGCTTTCTTT.

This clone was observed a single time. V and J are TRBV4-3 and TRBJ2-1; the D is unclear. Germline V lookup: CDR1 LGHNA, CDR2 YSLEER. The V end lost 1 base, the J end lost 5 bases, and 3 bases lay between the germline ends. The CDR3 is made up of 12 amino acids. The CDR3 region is CASSQADNEQFF. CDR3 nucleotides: TGCGCCAGCAGCCAAGCTGACAATGAGCAGTTCTTC.

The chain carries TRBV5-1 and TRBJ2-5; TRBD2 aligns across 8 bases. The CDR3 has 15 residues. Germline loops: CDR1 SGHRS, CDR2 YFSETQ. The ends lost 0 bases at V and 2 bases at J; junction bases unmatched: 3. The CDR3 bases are TGCGCCAGCAGCTTGGCGGGGGGGCCTCAAGAGACCCAGTACTTC. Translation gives CASSLAGGPQETQYF.

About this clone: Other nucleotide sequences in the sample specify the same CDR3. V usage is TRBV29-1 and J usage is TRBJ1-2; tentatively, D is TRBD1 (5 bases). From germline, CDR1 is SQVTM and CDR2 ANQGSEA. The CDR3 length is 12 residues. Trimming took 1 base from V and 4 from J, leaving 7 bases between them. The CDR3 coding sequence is TGCAGCGTTGAAGCGACAGCCTATGGCTACACCTTC. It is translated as CSVEATAYGYTF.

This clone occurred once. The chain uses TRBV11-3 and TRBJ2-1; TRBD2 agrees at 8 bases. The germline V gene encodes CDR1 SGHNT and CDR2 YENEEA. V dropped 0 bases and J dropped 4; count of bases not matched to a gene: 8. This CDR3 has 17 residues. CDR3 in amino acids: CASSLDQGSGAYNEQFF. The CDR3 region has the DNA TGTGCCAGCAGCTTAGATCAGGGTAGCGGGGCGTACAATGAGCAGTTCTTC.

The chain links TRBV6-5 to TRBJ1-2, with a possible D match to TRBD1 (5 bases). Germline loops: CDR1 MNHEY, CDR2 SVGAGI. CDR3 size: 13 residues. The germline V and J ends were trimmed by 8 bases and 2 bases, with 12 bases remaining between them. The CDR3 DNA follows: TGTGCCAGCGGTCCGGGGGGAAACTATGGCTACACCTTC. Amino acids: CASGPGGNYGYTF.

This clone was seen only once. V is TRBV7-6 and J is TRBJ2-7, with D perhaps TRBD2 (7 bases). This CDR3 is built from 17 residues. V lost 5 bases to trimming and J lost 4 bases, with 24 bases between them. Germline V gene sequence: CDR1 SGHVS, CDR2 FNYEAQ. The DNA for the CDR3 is TGTGCCAGCAGCCCCGAGGGGGGGGTTCATGTCGGGTACGAGCAGTACTTC. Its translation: CASSPEGGVHVGYEQYF.

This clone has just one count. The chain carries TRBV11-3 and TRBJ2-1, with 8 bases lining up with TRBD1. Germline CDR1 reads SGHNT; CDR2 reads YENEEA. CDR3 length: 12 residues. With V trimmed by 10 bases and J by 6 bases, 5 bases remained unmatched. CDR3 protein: CATGQGGNEQFF. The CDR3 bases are TGTGCCACCGGACAGGGAGGCAATGAGCAGTTCTTC.

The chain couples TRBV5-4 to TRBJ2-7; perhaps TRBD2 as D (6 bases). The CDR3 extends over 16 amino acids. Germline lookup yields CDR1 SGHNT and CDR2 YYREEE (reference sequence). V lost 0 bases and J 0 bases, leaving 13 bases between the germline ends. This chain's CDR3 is CASSLAGDSRSYEQYF. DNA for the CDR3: TGTGCCAGCAGCTTGGCGGGGGACTCACGCTCCTACGAGCAGTACTTC.

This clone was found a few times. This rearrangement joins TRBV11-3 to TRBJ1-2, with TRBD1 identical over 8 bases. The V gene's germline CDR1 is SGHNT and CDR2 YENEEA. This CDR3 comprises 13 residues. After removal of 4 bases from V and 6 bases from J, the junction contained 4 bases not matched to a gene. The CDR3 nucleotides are TGTGCCAGCAGCTACGGACAGGGCGATGGCTACACCTTC. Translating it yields CASSYGQGDGYTF.

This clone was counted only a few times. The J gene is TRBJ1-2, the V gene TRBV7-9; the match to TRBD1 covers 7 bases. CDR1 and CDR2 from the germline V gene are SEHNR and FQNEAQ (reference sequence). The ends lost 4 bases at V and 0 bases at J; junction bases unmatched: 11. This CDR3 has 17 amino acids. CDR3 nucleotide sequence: TGTGCCAGCAGCTCGACCTTACAGGGGTTCCCTAACTATGGCTACACCTTC. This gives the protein CASSSTLQGFPNYGYTF.

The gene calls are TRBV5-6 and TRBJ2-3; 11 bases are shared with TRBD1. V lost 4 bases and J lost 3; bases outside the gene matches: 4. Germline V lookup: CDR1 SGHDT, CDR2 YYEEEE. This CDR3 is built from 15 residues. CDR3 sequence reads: CASSQDRGLTDTQYF. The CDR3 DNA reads TGTGCCAGCAGCCAGGACAGGGGGCTTACAGATACGCAGTATTTT.

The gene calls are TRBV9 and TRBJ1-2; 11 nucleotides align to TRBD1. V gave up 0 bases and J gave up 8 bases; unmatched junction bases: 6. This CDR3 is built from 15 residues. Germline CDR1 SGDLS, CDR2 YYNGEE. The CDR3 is CASSVAGTGGRGYTF. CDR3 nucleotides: TGTGCCAGCAGCGTAGCCGGGACAGGGGGACGAGGCTACACCTTC.

The CDR3 sequence is CASASPSGSTDTQYF. The CDR3 bases are TGTGCCAGCGCCTCCCCTAGCGGGAGCACAGATACGCAGTATTTT. The chain combines TRBV6-1 with TRBJ2-3; TRBD2 agrees at 8 bases. This CDR3 comprises 15 residues. J was trimmed by 0 bases and V by 8 bases; bases with no gene match: 7. Germline loops: CDR1 MNHNS, CDR2 SASEGT.

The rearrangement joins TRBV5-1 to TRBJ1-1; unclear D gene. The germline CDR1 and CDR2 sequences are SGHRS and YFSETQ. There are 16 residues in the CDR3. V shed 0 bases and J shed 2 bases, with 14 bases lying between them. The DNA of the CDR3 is TGCGCCAGCAGCTTGGACAAGCAGCCCGGTAACACTGAAGCTTTCTTT. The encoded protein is CASSLDKQPGNTEAFF.

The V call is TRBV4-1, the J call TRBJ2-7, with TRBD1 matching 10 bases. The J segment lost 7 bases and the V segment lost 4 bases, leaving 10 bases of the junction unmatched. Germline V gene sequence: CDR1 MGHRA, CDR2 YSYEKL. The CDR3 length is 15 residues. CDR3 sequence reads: CASSRPGQGLREQYF. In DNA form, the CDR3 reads TGCGCCAGCAGCCGCCCGGGACAGGGGTTAAGAGAGCAGTACTTC.

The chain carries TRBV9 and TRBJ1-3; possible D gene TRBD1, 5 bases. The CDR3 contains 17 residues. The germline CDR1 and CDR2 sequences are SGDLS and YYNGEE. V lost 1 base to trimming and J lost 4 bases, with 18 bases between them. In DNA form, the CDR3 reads TGTGCCAGCAGCGTACTCCCTGACAGCCTAAGAGGAAACACCATATATTTT. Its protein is CASSVLPDSLRGNTIYF.

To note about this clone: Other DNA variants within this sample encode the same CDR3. The CDR3: CASRDRGTYEQYF. Here the CDR3 DNA reads TGTGCCAGCCGGGACAGGGGTACCTACGAGCAGTACTTC. This chain uses TRBV19 with TRBJ2-7; TRBD1 matches 10 bases. Losses at the gene ends were 9 bases for V and 2 bases for J; bases not matched to a gene: 4. The CDR3 sequence is 13 residues long. Looked up from germline, CDR1 is LNHDA and CDR2 is SQIVND (reference sequence).

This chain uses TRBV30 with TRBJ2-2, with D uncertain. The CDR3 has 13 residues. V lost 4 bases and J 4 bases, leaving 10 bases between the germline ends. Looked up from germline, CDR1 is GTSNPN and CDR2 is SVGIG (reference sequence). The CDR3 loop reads CAWNVKATGELFF. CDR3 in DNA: TGTGCCTGGAATGTCAAGGCCACCGGGGAGCTGTTTTTT.

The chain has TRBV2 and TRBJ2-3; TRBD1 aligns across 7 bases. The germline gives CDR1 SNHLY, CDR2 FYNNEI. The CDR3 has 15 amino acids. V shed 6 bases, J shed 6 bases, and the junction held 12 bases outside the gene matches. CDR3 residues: CASSDKQGITDTQYF. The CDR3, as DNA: TGTGCCAGCAGCGATAAACAGGGGATTACGGATACGCAGTATTTT.

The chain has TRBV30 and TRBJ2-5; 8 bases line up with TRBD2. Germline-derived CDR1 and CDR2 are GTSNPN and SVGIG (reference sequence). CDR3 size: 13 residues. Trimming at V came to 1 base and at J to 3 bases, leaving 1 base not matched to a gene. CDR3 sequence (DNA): TGTGCCTGGAGTGGGGGACTAGAAGAGACCCAGTACTTC. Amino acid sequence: CAWSGGLEETQYF.

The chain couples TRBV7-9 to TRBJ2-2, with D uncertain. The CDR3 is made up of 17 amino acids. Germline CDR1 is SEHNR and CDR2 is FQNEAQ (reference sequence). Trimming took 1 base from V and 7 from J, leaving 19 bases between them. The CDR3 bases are TGTGCCAGCAGCTTAGTAAAGGTCTTCCCTTTTATCGGGGAGCTGTTTTTT. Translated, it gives CASSLVKVFPFIGELFF.

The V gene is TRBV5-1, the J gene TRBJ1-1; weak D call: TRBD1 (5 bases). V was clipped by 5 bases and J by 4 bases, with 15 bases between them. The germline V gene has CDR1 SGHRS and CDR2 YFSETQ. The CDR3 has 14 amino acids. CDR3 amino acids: CASRGPGTTTEAFF. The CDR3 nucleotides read TGCGCCAGCAGAGGACCGGGGACGACCACTGAAGCTTTCTTT.

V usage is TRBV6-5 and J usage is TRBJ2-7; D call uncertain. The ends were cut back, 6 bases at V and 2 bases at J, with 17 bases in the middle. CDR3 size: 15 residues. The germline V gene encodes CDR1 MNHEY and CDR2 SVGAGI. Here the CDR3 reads CASSILSTFPYEQYF. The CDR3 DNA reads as TGTGCCAGCAGCATCCTATCGACTTTTCCCTACGAGCAGTACTTC.

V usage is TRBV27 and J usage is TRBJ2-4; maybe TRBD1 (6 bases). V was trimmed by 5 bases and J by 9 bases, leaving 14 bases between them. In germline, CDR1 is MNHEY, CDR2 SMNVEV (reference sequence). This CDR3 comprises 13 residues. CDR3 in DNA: TGTGCCAGCAGTGGCTGGGGGCAAGGCATTCAGTACTTC. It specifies CASSGWGQGIQYF.

CDR3 residues: CASSQATSGGAPSYNEQFF. The CDR3 nucleotides are TGCGCCAGCAGCCAAGCCACTAGCGGGGGGGCCCCCTCCTACAATGAGCAGTTCTTC. The chain joins TRBV4-3 to TRBJ2-1; 13 nucleotides match TRBD2. CDR3 length: 19 residues. Germline V lookup: CDR1 LGHNA, CDR2 YSLEER. V was pared by 1 base and J by 0 bases, with 6 bases of the junction left unmatched.

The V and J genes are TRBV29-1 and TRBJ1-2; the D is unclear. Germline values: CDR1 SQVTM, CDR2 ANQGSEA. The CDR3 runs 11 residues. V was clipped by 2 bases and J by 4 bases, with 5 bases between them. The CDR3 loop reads CSVERGYGYTF. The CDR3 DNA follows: TGCAGCGTTGAACGGGGCTATGGCTACACCTTC.

The chain's CDR3 is CASGPRQGAYEQYF. The CDR3 DNA reads TGTGCCAGCGGCCCGCGACAGGGGGCCTACGAGCAGTACTTC. V gene TRBV7-9 combines with J gene TRBJ2-7, with 9 bases fitting TRBD1. CDR3 length: 14 amino acids. The junction had 7 bases not matched to a gene; V was cut back by 8 bases and J by 2 bases. Germline lookup yields CDR1 SEHNR and CDR2 FQNEAQ (reference sequence).

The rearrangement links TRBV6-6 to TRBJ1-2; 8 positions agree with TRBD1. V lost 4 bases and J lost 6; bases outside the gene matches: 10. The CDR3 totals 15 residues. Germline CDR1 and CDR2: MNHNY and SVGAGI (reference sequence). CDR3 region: CASSSPGQGKDGYTF. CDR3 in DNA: TGTGCCAGCAGTTCCCCTGGACAGGGTAAAGATGGCTACACCTTC.

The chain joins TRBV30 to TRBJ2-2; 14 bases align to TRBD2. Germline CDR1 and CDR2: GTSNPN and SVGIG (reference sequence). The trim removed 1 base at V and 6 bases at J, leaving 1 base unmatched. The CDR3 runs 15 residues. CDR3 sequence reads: CAWSGLAGGPGELFF. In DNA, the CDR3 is TGTGCCTGGAGTGGACTAGCGGGGGGGCCCGGGGAGCTGTTTTTT.

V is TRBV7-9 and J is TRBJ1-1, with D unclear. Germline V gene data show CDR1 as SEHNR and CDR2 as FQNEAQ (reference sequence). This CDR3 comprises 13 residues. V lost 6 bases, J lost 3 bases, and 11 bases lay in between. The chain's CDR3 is CASRDRTDTEAFF. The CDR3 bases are TGTGCCAGCAGGGATAGGACGGACACTGAAGCTTTCTTT.